This TCR beta chain comes out of a study of cytomegalovirus exposure and HLA in healthy donors. Details on this clone: Its matching antigen is unknown.

Sampled while nominally healthy, donors likely had unrecorded immune exposures. Study outcomes and limitations: Accurate HLA-A and HLA-B prediction from TCR beta sequences was reported for most subjects. In a later analysis, donors in an Asian-associated ancestry cluster reportedly had fewer N-insertions in productive TCRs than the cohort mean. The classifier, whose performance was assessed in both the original and validation cohorts, reportedly diagnosed cytomegalovirus status with high specificity and sensitivity.

The PCR contained 60 Vbeta and 13 Jbeta primers. Sequenced by immunoSEQ multiplex PCR; TCRdb stores in-frame clones only, minus some. The repertoire holds more than 75,000 clones, with 70% to 80% as singletons. Sequenced input: PBMCs. This TCR was sampled from a woman between 35 and 50 years old in good health and CMV-seropositive.

The CDR3 loop reads CSGQTANTEAFF. The CDR3 bases are TGCAGCGGGCAGACAGCGAACACTGAAGCTTTCTTT. V is TRBV29-1 and J is TRBJ1-1; D possibly corresponds to TRBD1 (5 bases). V lost 7 bases and J 1 base, leaving 10 bases between the germline ends. The CDR3 extends over 12 amino acids. Germline loops: CDR1 SQVTM, CDR2 ANQGSEA.